This note documents a single T cell receptor (beta chain) sequence. Adults between roughly 18 and 90 years of age took part from approximately 24 US areas. Researchers sorted participants into cohorts using their self-reported clinical history. Before they entered the study, exposed participants had met a COVID-19 case within 2 weeks. This sample was included in a study of blood T cell repertoires in COVID-19. This CDR3 has 13 residues. V shed 2 bases and J shed 3 bases, with 7 bases lying between them. In germline, CDR1 is SGHVS, CDR2 FQNEAQ. Original methodology: Estimates of nucleated cell counts were drawn from the amplification of reference gene primers. Assay used: immunoSEQ multiplex PCR; TCRdb lists only in-frame clones, some missing. For V, J and clone size, that table is used; D and trimming come from the DNA. The table records 190,000 or so clones, roughly 90% of them present only once.

This chain links TRBV7-8 with TRBJ1-1; D possibly corresponds to TRBD1 (5 bases). This TCR derives from a woman aged 30 to 39 who had been exposed to COVID-19. Source material: PBMCs or T cells enriched from blood (not recorded which). As DNA, the CDR3 is TGTGCCAGCAGCTTACTCAGGGACACTGAAGCTTTCTTT. It specifies CASSLLRDTEAFF.